The 26 T cell receptor beta chains reported below all come from one sample, sequenced in a study of T-cell memory formation after mild COVID-19 (dated by TCRdb to the early 2020s). Libraries were made using 5' RACE. The sequencer listed for this sample is Illumina NovaSeq 6000. TCRdb reran the public reads through fastp at Q25 and MiXCR, keeping productive beta chains. Every CDR3 protein is listed once, alongside the most common genes and DNA of its rows. The sample table shows about 560,000 distinct CDR3 sequences, and roughly 17% are seen once. The ten largest clones capture around 7.8% of the sample. Material: PBMCs or a T cell subset sorted from them (not recorded which). Receptors originate from an adult woman who had mild COVID-19 (a few samples of this study predate the infection). The sample titles of this study are shuffled in the database, so cell type and time point are left out; the donor was told from shared clones.

The rearrangement joins TRBV7-9 to TRBJ2-7; D perhaps matches TRBD1 (6 bases). CDR3 length: 13 amino acids. Trimming shortened V by 4 bases and J by 3 bases, and 10 bases separated the two germline ends. Germline-derived CDR1 and CDR2 are SEHNR and FQNEAQ (reference sequence). This chain's CDR3 is CASSSDRHYEQYF. The CDR3 region has the DNA TGTGCCAGCAGCTCGGACAGACACTACGAGCAGTACTTC.

Here the CDR3 DNA reads TGTGCCAGCACCCAAGCGGGAGTGACAGATACGCAGTATTTT. Protein sequence: CASTQAGVTDTQYF. The J gene is TRBJ2-3, the V gene TRBV12-3 or TRBV12-4; 8 nucleotides agree with TRBD2. CDR3 length: 14 residues. The J segment lost 3 bases and the V segment lost 7 bases, leaving 6 bases of the junction unmatched.

The chain recombines TRBV25-1 with TRBJ2-5, with D perhaps TRBD1 (7 bases). Trimming removed 1 base from V and 5 bases from J, with 14 bases in between. CDR1 and CDR2 from the germline V gene are MGHDK and SYGVNS. There are 15 residues in the CDR3. The CDR3 DNA follows: TGTGCCAGCAGTGAATTCAGGGGGGCCGGGGAGACCCAGTACTTC. Protein: CASSEFRGAGETQYF.

This chain uses TRBV7-6 with TRBJ2-3; TRBD2 matches 8 bases. The junction had 7 bases not matched to a gene; V was cut back by 5 bases and J by 3 bases. Germline V gene data show CDR1 as SGHVS and CDR2 as FNYEAQ. There are 15 residues in the CDR3. The CDR3 nucleotides read TGTGCCAGCAGCCCGGGACTAGGCTCTACAGATACGCAGTATTTT. Translation: CASSPGLGSTDTQYF.

This clonotype was found a few times. The chain uses TRBV24-1 and TRBJ2-1; 7 positions agree with TRBD2. The length of the CDR3 is 18 residues. V lost 4 bases to trimming and J lost 0 bases; unmatched junction nucleotides: 11. Germline CDR1 reads KGHDR; CDR2 reads SFDVKD. CDR3 protein: CATSDPLGGDGSYNEQFF. CDR3 bases: TGTGCCACCAGTGACCCTCTTGGGGGGGACGGCTCCTACAATGAGCAGTTCTTC.

There are a few counts of this clonotype. The chain employs TRBV20-1 and TRBJ2-2; D is ambiguous. The V end lost 3 bases, the J end lost 4 bases, and 6 bases lay between the germline ends. There are 12 residues in the CDR3. Germline CDR1 is DFQATT and CDR2 is SNEGSKA (reference sequence). CDR3 sequence: CSARWLTGELFF. DNA for the CDR3: TGCAGTGCTAGGTGGCTCACCGGGGAGCTGTTTTTT.

This clonotype was seen a few times. The CDR3 loop reads CAGTGDRTDTQYF. For the CDR3, the DNA is TGTGCCGGGACAGGGGACCGCACAGATACGCAGTATTTT. The rearrangement links TRBV7-9 to TRBJ2-3; 10 nucleotides align to TRBD1. V gave up 11 bases and J gave up 1 base; unmatched junction bases: 3. The germline V gene encodes CDR1 SEHNR and CDR2 FQNEAQ (reference sequence). The CDR3 is made up of 13 amino acids.

This clonotype was recorded a few times. J is TRBJ2-1 and V is TRBV4-1, with D perhaps matching TRBD2 (6 bases). The CDR3 sequence is 13 residues long. Germline V gives CDR1 MGHRA, CDR2 YSYEKL. The germline V and J ends were trimmed by 2 bases and 7 bases, with 9 bases remaining between them. The CDR3 DNA follows: TGCGCCAGCAGCCAATCCGGGGGTAATGAGCAGTTCTTC. It translates to CASSQSGGNEQFF.

The chain joins TRBV7-2 to TRBJ2-1; D unresolved. This CDR3 is 14 amino acids long. V lost 5 bases and J lost 10, with 18 bases in between. Germline assignment: CDR1 SGHTA and CDR2 FQGNSA. CDR3 coding DNA: TGTGCCAGCAGCGTATCCCGGCCGGACCCCGAGCAGTTCTTC. Encoded protein: CASSVSRPDPEQFF.

This clonotype came up a few times. The chain has TRBV6-6 and TRBJ2-7; D is perhaps TRBD1 (6 bases). The CDR3 is 12 amino acids. From germline, CDR1 is MNHNY and CDR2 SVGAGI (reference sequence). V was shortened by 6 bases and J by 2 bases, with 8 bases between the two germline ends. In DNA form, the CDR3 reads TGTGCCAGCAGAGAGGGGGCCTACGAGCAGTACTTC. Translating it yields CASREGAYEQYF.

This chain joins TRBV20-1 and TRBJ2-3, with 7 bases that match TRBD2. V gave up 1 base and J gave up 1 base; unmatched junction bases: 8. This CDR3 spans 16 amino acids. CDR1 is DFQATT, CDR2 SNEGSKA, per germline (reference sequence). The CDR3 nucleotides are TGCAGTGCTAGAGGAGGGCGGGGGAGACGCACAGATACGCAGTATTTT. Translating it yields CSARGGRGRRTDTQYF.

This clonotype was seen more than once but under ten times. The chain employs TRBV19 and TRBJ2-2; 8 bases fit TRBD2. V shed 6 bases, J shed 6 bases, and the junction held 9 bases outside the gene matches. The germline gives CDR1 LNHDA, CDR2 SQIVND (reference sequence). The CDR3 totals 15 residues. CDR3 nucleotides: TGTGCCAGTAGGCCCGGGGGGACTAGGGCCGGGGAGCTGTTTTTT. Translating gives CASRPGGTRAGELFF.

This clonotype was seen a few times. The chain has TRBV18 and TRBJ2-7; 7 bases line up with TRBD1. The CDR3 spans 15 residues. The germline gives CDR1 KGHSH, CDR2 LQKENI. V shed 4 bases and J 1 base; nucleotides not matched to a gene: 7. The CDR3 DNA is TGTGCCAGCTCACTGGGACAGATAATATCCTACGAGCAGTACTTC. Residues: CASSLGQIISYEQYF.

This clonotype was seen a few times. The chain couples TRBV20-1 to TRBJ1-5; D uncertain. Germline V gene sequence: CDR1 DFQATT, CDR2 SNEGSKA (reference sequence). Trimming pared 4 bases from V and 1 base from J, leaving 17 bases between. This CDR3 is built from 16 residues. The CDR3 is CSATSLSVFSNQPQHF. In DNA form, the CDR3 reads TGCAGTGCTACCTCCTTATCGGTGTTCAGCAATCAGCCCCAGCATTTT.

The table lists this clonotype with a count of one. The chain has TRBV5-1 and TRBJ1-3; D may be TRBD1 (6 bases). V was cut by 4 bases and J by 2 bases, with 16 bases left in between. CDR3 size: 16 residues. Germline assignment: CDR1 SGHRS and CDR2 YFSETQ. Written as DNA, the CDR3 is TGCGCCAGCAGCGCCTTAACAGGGATCGCTGGAAACACCATATATTTT. Translation gives CASSALTGIAGNTIYF.

V is TRBV20-1 and J is TRBJ2-3; TRBD2 agrees at 10 bases. CDR1 is DFQATT, CDR2 SNEGSKA, per germline (reference sequence). The V gene end was trimmed by 5 bases and the J gene end by 4 bases; junction bases not matched to a gene: 3. The CDR3 has 13 amino acids. CDR3 bases: TGCAGTGCTGTAGCGGGAGGCGCAGATACGCAGTATTTT. Translation gives CSAVAGGADTQYF.

The V and J genes are TRBV12-3 or TRBV12-4 and TRBJ2-1; TRBD2 agrees at 7 bases. J was trimmed by 7 bases and V by 7 bases; bases with no gene match: 7. The CDR3 extends over 13 amino acids. The CDR3 loop reads CASNPGLSNEQFF. As DNA, the CDR3 is TGTGCCAGCAACCCGGGACTATCGAATGAGCAGTTCTTC.

This clonotype was detected a few times. This CDR3 is CASPPGTSGESYNEQFF. Written as DNA, the CDR3 is TGTGCCAGCCCCCCTGGGACTAGCGGGGAATCGTACAATGAGCAGTTCTTC. V is TRBV7-8 and J is TRBJ2-1, with 13 bases identical to TRBD2. The V and J ends lost 8 bases and 4 bases, in that order; junction bases with no gene match: 11. CDR3 length equals 17 residues. Germline lookup yields CDR1 SGHVS and CDR2 FQNEAQ. The variable domain in full, with the rest retrieved from reference TRBV7-8 and TRBJ2-1, is GAGVSQSPRYKVAKRGQDVALRCDPISGHVSLFWYQQALGQGPEFLTYFQNEAQLDKSGLPSDRFFAERPEGSVSTLKIQRTQQEDSAVYLCASPPGTSGESYNEQFFGPGTRLTVL.

The chain recombines TRBV7-9 with TRBJ1-1, with TRBD1 matching 7 bases. Germline CDR1 and CDR2: SEHNR and FQNEAQ (reference sequence). The CDR3 sequence is 12 residues long. Germline trimming cut 3 bases from V and 7 bases from J; bases unmatched to any gene: 2. In DNA form, the CDR3 reads TGTGCCAGCAGCTTGTGGACAGGTGAAGCTTTCTTT. As protein: CASSLWTGEAFF.

The sample holds a few counts of this clonotype. The V gene is TRBV25-1, the J gene TRBJ1-5, with D uncertain. The ends were cut back, 1 base at V and 9 bases at J, with 16 bases in the middle. Germline CDR1 reads MGHDK; CDR2 reads SYGVNS. The CDR3 is 15 amino acids. CDR3 nucleotides: TGTGCCAGCAGTGAATTAGGGCAGCCGGGTATGCCCCAGCATTTT. Amino acid sequence: CASSELGQPGMPQHF. The whole variable domain, remainder taken from reference TRBV25-1 and TRBJ1-5, is EADIYQTPRYLVIGTGKKITLECSQTMGHDKMYWYQQDPGMELHLIHYSYGVNSTEKGDLSSESTVSRIRTEHFPLTLESARPSHTSQYLCASSELGQPGMPQHFGDGTRLSIL.

This clonotype was counted many times. The J gene is TRBJ1-2, the V gene TRBV20-1; D gene ambiguous. This CDR3 region has 14 residues. V lost 6 bases, J lost 4 bases, and 18 bases lay in between. Germline V CDR1 and CDR2: DFQATT, SNEGSKA (reference sequence). DNA for the CDR3: TGCAGTGCCCCGAAGGTCCCGGGCGCCTATGGCTACACCTTC. Its protein is CSAPKVPGAYGYTF.

This clonotype was picked up many times. J is TRBJ2-1 and V is TRBV2; 10 bases agree with TRBD1. Germline V CDR1 and CDR2: SNHLY, FYNNEI. This CDR3 has 14 residues. Unmatched junction bases numbered 1, after V lost 4 bases and J lost 4 bases. The CDR3 loop reads CASSGQGAYNEQFF. CDR3 DNA sequence: TGTGCCAGCAGTGGACAGGGGGCGTACAATGAGCAGTTCTTC.

This clonotype was observed a handful of times. This chain links TRBV14 with TRBJ2-5; D unresolved. Germline-derived CDR1 and CDR2 are SGHDN and FVKESK. The V end was cut by 4 bases, the J end by 1 base, with 10 bases between. The CDR3 runs to 14 residues. CDR3 DNA sequence: TGTGCCAGCAGCCCGTGGACGCTCCAAGAGACCCAGTACTTC. Amino acids: CASSPWTLQETQYF.

The chain combines TRBV7-9 with TRBJ2-5, with 9 bases that match TRBD1. After removal of 6 bases from V and 5 bases from J, the junction contained 4 bases not matched to a gene. The CDR3 is made up of 13 amino acids. CDR1 is SEHNR, CDR2 FQNEAQ, per germline (reference sequence). CDR3 sequence (DNA): TGTGCCAGCAGAGGGACAGGGTCGGAGACCCAGTACTTC. This sequence encodes CASRGTGSETQYF.

This clonotype was picked up many times. The rearrangement joins TRBV7-8 to TRBJ1-2; D not resolved. V lost 1 base and J lost 1, with 16 bases in between. CDR1 is SGHVS and CDR2 is FQNEAQ in the germline V gene. The CDR3 covers 17 residues. CDR3 DNA sequence: TGTGCCAGCAGCTTAGTGGCTAGCTCAACCCGTAACTATGGCTACACCTTC. Translated: CASSLVASSTRNYGYTF. Full variable domain (remainder filled in from reference TRBV7-8 and TRBJ1-2): GAGVSQSPRYKVAKRGQDVALRCDPISGHVSLFWYQQALGQGPEFLTYFQNEAQLDKSGLPSDRFFAERPEGSVSTLKIQRTQQEDSAVYLCASSLVASSTRNYGYTFGSGTRLTVV.

CDR3 amino acids: CSARARGPTSGDIQYF. The CDR3 DNA follows: TGCAGTGCTAGAGCCAGGGGCCCGACGAGTGGAGACATTCAGTACTTC. The rearrangement joins TRBV20-1 to TRBJ2-4, with a tentative D call TRBD1 (6 bases). V lost 1 base to trimming and J lost 8 bases, with 21 bases between them. The length of the CDR3 is 16 residues. Germline V gene data show CDR1 as DFQATT and CDR2 as SNEGSKA (reference sequence).